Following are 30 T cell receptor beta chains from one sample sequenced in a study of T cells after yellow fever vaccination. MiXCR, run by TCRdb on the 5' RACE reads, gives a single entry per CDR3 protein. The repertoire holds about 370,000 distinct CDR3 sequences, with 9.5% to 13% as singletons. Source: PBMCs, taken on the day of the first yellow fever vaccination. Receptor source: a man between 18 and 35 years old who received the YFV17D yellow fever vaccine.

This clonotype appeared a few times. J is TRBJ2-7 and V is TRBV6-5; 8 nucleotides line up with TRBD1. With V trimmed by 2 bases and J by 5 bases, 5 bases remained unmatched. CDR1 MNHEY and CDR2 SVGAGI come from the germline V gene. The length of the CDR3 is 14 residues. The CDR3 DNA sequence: TGTGCCAGCAGTTACCGGGACAGGAGGAACGAGCAGTACTTC. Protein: CASSYRDRRNEQYF.

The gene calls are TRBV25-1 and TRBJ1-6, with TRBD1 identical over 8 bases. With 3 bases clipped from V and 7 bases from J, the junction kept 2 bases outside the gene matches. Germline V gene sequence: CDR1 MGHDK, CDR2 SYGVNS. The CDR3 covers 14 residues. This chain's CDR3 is CASSEQGANSPLHF. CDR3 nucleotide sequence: TGTGCCAGCAGTGAGCAGGGGGCGAATTCACCCCTCCACTTT. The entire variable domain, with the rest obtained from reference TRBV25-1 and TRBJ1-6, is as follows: EADIYQTPRYLVIGTGKKITLECSQTMGHDKMYWYQQDPGMELHLIHYSYGVNSTEKGDLSSESTVSRIRTEHFPLTLESARPSHTSQYLCASSEQGANSPLHFGNGTRLTVT.

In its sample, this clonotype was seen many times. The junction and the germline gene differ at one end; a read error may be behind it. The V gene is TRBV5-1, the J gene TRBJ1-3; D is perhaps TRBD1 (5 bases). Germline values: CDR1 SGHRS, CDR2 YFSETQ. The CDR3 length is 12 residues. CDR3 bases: TGCGCCAGCAGCTTCCGGGGCCAGGGACTCCTTTTT. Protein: CASSFRGQGLLF.

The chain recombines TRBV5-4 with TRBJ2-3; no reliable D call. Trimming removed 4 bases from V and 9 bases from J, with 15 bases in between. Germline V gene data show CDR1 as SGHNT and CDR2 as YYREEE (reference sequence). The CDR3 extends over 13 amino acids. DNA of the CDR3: TGTGCCAGCAGCCGCGACGGCAAGTACACGCAGTATTTT. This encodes CASSRDGKYTQYF.

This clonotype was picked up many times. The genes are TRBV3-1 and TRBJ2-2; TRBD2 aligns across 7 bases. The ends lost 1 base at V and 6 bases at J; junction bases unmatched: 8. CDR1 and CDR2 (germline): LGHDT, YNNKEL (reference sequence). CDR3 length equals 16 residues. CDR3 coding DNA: TGTGCCAGCAGCCAAGGCCACTCGGGGGGACCCGGGGAGCTGTTTTTT. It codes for CASSQGHSGGPGELFF.

This chain's CDR3 is CAWGKGYTF. CDR3 coding DNA: TGTGCCTGGGGAAAAGGCTACACCTTC. The chain joins TRBV30 to TRBJ1-2, with D hard to call. CDR3 length equals 9 residues. Trimming took off 5 bases at V and 8 bases at J, with 6 bases between the two ends. Germline CDR1 reads GTSNPN; CDR2 reads SVGIG (reference sequence).

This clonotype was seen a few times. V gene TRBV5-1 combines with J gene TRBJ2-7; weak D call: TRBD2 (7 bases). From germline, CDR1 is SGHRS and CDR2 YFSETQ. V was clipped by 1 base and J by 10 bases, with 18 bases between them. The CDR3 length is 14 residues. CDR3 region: CASSLSGGASKQYV. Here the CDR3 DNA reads TGCGCCAGCAGCTTGTCGGGGGGCGCCTCTAAACAGTACGTC.

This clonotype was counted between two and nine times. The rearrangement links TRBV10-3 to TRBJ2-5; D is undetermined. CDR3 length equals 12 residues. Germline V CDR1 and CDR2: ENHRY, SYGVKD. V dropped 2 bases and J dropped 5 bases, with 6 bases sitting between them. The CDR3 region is CAISEKGETQYF. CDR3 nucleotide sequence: TGTGCCATCAGTGAGAAAGGGGAGACCCAGTACTTC.

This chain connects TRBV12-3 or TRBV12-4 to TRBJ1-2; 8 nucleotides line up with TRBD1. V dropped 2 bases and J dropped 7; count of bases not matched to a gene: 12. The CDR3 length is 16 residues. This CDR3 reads CASSLTPPGQGLGYTF. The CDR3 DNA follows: TGTGCCAGCAGTTTAACCCCCCCCGGACAGGGCCTTGGCTACACCTTC.

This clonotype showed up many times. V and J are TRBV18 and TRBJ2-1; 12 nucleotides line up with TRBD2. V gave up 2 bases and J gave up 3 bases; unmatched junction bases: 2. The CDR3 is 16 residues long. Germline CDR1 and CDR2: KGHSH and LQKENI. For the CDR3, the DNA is TGTGCCAGCTCACCAAAACTAGCGGGGGGCTACAATGAGCAGTTCTTC. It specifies CASSPKLAGGYNEQFF.

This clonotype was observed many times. The CDR3 here is CASSQSGRGNQPQHF. CDR3 nucleotide sequence: TGTGCCAGCAGCCAATCGGGCAGGGGCAATCAGCCCCAGCATTTT. The rearrangement joins TRBV16 to TRBJ1-5; TRBD1 might be the D (5 bases). The CDR3 loop spans 15 amino acids. Between the trimmed V and J ends, which lost 0 bases and 2 bases, there was a span of 8 bases. Looked up from germline, CDR1 is KGHSY and CDR2 is FQNENV. The whole variable domain, remainder taken from reference TRBV16 and TRBJ1-5, is GEEVAQTPKHLVRGEGQKAKLYCAPIKGHSYVFWYQQVLKNEFKFLISFQNENVFDETGMPKERFSAKCLPNSPCSLEIQATKLEDSAVYFCASSQSGRGNQPQHFGDGTRLSIL.

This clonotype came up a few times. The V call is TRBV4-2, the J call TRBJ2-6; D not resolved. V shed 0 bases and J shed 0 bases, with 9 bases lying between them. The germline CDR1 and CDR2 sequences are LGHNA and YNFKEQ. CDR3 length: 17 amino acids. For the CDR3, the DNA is TGTGCCAGCAGCCAAGAGGCCCATCTCTCTGGGGCCAACGTCCTGACTTTC. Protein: CASSQEAHLSGANVLTF.

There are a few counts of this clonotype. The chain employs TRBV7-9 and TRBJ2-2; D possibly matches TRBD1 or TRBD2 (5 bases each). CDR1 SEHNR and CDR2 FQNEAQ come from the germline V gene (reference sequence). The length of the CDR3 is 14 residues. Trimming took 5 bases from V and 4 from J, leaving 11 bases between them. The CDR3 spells CASSRRGVTGELFF. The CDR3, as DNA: TGTGCCAGCAGCCGTCGGGGCGTCACCGGGGAGCTGTTTTTT.

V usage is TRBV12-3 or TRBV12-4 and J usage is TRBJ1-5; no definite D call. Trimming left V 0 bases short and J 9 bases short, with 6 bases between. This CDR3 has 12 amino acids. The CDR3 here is CASSLASSPQHF. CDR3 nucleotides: TGTGCCAGCAGTTTAGCGTCCTCGCCCCAGCATTTT.

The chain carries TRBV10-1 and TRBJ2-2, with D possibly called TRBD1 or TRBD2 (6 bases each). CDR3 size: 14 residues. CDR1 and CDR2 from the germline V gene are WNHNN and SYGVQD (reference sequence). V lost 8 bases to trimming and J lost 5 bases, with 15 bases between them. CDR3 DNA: TGCGCCAGCGGCGTGGGGGGCCGGACCGGGGAGCTGTTTTTT. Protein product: CASGVGGRTGELFF.

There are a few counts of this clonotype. CDR3 loop: CSARRGYEQYV. The CDR3 nucleotides read TGCAGTGCCAGAAGGGGTTACGAGCAGTACGTC. This chain joins TRBV20-1 and TRBJ2-7; the D gene is possibly TRBD1 (5 bases). CDR1 is DFQATT, CDR2 SNEGSKA, per germline (reference sequence). V was shortened by 6 bases and J by 4 bases, with 10 bases between the two germline ends. The CDR3 has 11 amino acids.

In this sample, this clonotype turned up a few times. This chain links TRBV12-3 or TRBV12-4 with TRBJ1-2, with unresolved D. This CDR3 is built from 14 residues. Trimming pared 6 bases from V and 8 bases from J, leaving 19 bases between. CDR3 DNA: TGTGCCAGCAGCTTATCTTCCGGGCATGGGGGCTACACCTTC. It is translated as CASSLSSGHGGYTF.

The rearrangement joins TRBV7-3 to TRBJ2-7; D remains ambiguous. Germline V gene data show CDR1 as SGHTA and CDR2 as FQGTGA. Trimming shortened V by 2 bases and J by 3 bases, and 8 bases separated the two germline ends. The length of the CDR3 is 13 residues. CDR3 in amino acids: CASSLSPVYEQYF. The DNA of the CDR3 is TGTGCCAGCAGCTTATCCCCAGTCTACGAGCAGTACTTC.

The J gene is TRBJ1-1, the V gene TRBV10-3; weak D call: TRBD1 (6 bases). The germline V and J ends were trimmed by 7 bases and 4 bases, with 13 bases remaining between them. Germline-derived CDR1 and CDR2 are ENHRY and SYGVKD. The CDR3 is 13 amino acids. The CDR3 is CAIKTGQSTEAFF. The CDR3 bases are TGTGCCATCAAGACCGGACAGAGCACTGAAGCTTTCTTT.

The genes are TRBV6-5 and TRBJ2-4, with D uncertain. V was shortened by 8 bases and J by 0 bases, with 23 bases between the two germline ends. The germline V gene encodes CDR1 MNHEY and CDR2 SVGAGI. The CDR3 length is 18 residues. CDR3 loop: CASSEGLRQVLAKNIQYF. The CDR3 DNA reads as TGTGCCAGCTCCGAAGGATTACGGCAGGTTCTAGCCAAAAACATTCAGTACTTC.

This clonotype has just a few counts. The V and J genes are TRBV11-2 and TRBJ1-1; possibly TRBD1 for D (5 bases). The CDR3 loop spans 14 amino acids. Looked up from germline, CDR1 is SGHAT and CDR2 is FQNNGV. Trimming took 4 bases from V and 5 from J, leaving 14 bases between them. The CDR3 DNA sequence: TGTGCCAGCAGCTGGGGGGGAGGAAGGACTGAAGCTTTCTTT. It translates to CASSWGGGRTEAFF.

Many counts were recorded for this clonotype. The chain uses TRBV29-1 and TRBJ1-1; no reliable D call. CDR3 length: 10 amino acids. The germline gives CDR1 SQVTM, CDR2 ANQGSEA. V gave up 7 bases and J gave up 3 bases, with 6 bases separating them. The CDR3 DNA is TGCAGCGGGATGGACACTGAAGCTTTCTTT. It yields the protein CSGMDTEAFF.

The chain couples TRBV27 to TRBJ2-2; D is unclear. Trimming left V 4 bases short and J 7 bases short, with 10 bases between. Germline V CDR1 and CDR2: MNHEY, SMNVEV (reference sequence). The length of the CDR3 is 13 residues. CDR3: CASSYSADGELFF. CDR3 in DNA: TGTGCCAGCAGTTATTCGGCGGACGGGGAGCTGTTTTTT.

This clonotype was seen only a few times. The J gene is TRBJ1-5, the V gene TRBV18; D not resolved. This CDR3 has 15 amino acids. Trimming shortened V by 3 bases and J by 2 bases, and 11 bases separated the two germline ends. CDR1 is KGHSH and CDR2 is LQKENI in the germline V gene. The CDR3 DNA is TGTGCCAGCTCACCCAATCTACTTGGCAATCAGCCCCAGCATTTT. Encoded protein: CASSPNLLGNQPQHF.

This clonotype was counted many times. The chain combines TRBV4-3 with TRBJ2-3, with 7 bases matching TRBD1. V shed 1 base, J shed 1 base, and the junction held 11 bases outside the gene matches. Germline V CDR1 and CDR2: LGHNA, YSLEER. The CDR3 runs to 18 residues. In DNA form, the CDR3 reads TGCGCCAGCAGCCAAGGGGTAGGGTGGGACAGCCGCACAGATACGCAGTATTTT. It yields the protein CASSQGVGWDSRTDTQYF.

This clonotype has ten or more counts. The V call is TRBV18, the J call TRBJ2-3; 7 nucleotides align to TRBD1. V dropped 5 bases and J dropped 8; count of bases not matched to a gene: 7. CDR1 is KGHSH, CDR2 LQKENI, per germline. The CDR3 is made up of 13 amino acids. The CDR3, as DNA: TGTGCCAGCTCAGAGACAGGGCCGGCTACGCAGTATTTT. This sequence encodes CASSETGPATQYF.

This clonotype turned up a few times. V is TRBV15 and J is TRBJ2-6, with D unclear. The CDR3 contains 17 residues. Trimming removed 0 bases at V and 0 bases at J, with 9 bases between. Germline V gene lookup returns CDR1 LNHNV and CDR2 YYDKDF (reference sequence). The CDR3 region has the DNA TGTGCCACCAGCAGAGACGTCCCGGGCTCTGGGGCCAACGTCCTGACTTTC. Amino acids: CATSRDVPGSGANVLTF.

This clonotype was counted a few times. CDR3 in amino acids: CASKNRGAYDTQYF. CDR3 DNA sequence: TGTGCCAGCAAAAACAGGGGAGCTTACGATACGCAGTATTTT. The V gene is TRBV3-1, the J gene TRBJ2-3; 7 nucleotides match TRBD1. Looked up from germline, CDR1 is LGHDT and CDR2 is YNNKEL (reference sequence). V shed 7 bases and J 6 bases; nucleotides not matched to a gene: 10. This CDR3 region has 14 residues.

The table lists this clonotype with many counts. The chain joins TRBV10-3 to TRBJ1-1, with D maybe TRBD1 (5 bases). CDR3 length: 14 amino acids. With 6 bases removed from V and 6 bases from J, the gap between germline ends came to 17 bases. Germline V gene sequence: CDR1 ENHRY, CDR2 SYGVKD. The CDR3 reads CAISPVGGDSEAFF. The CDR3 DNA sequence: TGTGCCATCAGCCCAGTCGGGGGGGACTCTGAAGCTTTCTTT.

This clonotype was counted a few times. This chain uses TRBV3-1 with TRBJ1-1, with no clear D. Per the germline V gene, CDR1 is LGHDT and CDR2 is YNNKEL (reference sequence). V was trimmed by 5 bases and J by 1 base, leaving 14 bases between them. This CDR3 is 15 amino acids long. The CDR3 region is CASSSKVSGNTEAFF. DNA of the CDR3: TGTGCCAGCAGCTCCAAGGTCTCGGGGAACACTGAAGCTTTCTTT.